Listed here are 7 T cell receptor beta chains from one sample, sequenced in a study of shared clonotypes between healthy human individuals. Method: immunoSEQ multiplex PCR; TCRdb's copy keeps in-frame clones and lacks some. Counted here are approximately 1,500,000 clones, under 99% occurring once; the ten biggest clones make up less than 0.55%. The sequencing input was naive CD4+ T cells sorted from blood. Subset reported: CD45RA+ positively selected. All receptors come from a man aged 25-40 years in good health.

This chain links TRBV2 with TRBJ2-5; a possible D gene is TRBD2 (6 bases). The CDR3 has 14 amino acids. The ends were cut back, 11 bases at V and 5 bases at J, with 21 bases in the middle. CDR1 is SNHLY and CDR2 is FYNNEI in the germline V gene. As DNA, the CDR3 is TGTGCCCACGGCTCCGGACTAATGGGGGAGACCCAGTACTTC. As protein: CAHGSGLMGETQYF.

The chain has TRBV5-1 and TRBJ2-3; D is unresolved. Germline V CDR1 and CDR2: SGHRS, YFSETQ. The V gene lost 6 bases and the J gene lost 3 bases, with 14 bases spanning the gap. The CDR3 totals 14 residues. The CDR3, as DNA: TGCGCCAGCAATTCTGGAGTTTTGACAGATACGCAGTATTTT. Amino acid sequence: CASNSGVLTDTQYF.

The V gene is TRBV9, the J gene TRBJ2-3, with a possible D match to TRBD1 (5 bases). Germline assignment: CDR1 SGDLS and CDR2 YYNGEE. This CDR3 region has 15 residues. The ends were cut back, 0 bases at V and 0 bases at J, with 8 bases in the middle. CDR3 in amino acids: CASSVGQISTDTQYF. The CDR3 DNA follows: TGTGCCAGCAGCGTAGGACAGATCAGCACAGATACGCAGTATTTT.

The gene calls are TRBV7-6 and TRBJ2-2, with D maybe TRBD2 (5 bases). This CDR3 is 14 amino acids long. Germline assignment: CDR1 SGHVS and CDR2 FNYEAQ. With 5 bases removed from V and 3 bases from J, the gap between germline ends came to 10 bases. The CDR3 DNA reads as TGTGCCAGCAGCGTGGGAGCGGACACCGGGGAGCTGTTTTTT. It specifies CASSVGADTGELFF.

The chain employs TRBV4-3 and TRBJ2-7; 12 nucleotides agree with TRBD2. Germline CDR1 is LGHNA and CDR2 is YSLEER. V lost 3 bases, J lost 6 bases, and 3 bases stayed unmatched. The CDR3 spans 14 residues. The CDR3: CASSHRTSGTEQYF. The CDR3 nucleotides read TGCGCCAGCAGCCACCGGACTAGCGGGACCGAGCAGTACTTC.

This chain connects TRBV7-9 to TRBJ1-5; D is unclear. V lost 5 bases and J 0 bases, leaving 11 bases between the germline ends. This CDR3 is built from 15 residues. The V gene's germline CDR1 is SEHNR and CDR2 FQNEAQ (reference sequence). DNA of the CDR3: TGTGCCAGCAGCGCCGGGTCTTCTAGCAATCAGCCCCAGCATTTT. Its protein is CASSAGSSSNQPQHF.

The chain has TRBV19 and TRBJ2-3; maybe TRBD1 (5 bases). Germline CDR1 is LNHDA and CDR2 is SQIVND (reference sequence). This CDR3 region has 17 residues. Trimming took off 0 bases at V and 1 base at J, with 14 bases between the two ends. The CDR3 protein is CASSIDLKGIGTDTQYF. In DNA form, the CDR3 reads TGTGCCAGTAGTATAGATCTGAAGGGGATTGGCACAGATACGCAGTATTTT.